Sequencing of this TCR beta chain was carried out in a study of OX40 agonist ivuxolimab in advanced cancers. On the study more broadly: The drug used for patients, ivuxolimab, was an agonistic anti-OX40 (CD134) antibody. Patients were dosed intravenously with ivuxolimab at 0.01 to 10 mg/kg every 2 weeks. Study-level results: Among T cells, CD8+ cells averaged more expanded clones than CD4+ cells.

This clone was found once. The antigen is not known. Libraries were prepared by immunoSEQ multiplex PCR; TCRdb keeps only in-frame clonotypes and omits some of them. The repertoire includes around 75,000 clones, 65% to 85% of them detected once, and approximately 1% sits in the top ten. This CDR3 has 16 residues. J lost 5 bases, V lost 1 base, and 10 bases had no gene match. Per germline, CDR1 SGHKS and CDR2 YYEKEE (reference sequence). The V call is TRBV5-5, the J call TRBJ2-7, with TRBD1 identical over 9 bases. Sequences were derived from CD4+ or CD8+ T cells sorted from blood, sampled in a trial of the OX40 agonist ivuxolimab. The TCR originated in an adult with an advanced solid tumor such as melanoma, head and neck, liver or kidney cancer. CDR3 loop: CASSLFQGQGYNEQYF. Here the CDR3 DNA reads TGTGCCAGCAGCTTGTTCCAGGGACAGGGTTACAACGAGCAGTACTTC.